The 29 T cell receptor beta chains below come from one sample, sequenced in a study of OX40 agonist ivuxolimab in advanced cancers. The repertoire was sequenced with immunoSEQ multiplex PCR; TCRdb's copy has only in-frame clones and lacks some. In the table there are about 91,000 clones, about 85% of which are singletons. The sample was CD4+ or CD8+ T cells sorted from blood, taken in a trial of the OX40 agonist ivuxolimab. These receptors were obtained from an adult with an advanced solid tumor such as melanoma, head and neck, liver or kidney cancer.

The chain links TRBV4-2 to TRBJ2-7; D assignment may be TRBD1 or TRBD2 (5 bases each). V was trimmed by 0 bases and J by 2 bases, leaving 11 bases between them. This CDR3 region has 15 residues. Germline-derived CDR1 and CDR2 are LGHNA and YNFKEQ. DNA of the CDR3: TGTGCCAGCAGCCAAGAATTTGGGGGACCCTACGAGCAGTACGTC. It yields the protein CASSQEFGGPYEQYV.

The chain employs TRBV27 and TRBJ2-7; TRBD1 aligns across 8 bases. The junction had 3 bases not matched to a gene; V was cut back by 6 bases and J by 2 bases. Germline V CDR1 and CDR2: MNHEY, SMNVEV (reference sequence). CDR3 length equals 13 residues. CDR3 loop: CASSEDRAYEQYF. The CDR3 DNA is TGTGCCAGCAGCGAGGACAGGGCCTACGAGCAGTACTTC.

The CDR3 DNA reads TGTGCCAGTAGTATGAGGAGTAAGGACAAGGGATACGAGCAGTACGTC. This codes for CASSMRSKDKGYEQYV. This chain uses TRBV19 with TRBJ2-7, with D maybe TRBD1 (5 bases). V was shortened by 3 bases and J by 4 bases, with 19 bases between the two germline ends. The CDR3 runs to 16 residues. Germline values: CDR1 LNHDA, CDR2 SQIVND (reference sequence).

The genes are TRBV7-9 and TRBJ2-5; D could derive from TRBD1 or TRBD2 (5 bases each). Per the germline V gene, CDR1 is SEHNR and CDR2 is FQNEAQ (reference sequence). The V end lost 4 bases, the J end lost 5 bases, and 11 bases lay between the germline ends. The CDR3 consists of 13 residues. The CDR3 reads CASSSKGPETQYF. The CDR3 DNA sequence: TGTGCCAGCAGCTCCAAGGGACCCGAGACCCAGTACTTC.

The chain combines TRBV11-2 with TRBJ1-1; D is ambiguous. The CDR3 runs 14 residues. The V end was cut by 2 bases, the J end by 3 bases, with 10 bases between. CDR1 is SGHAT, CDR2 FQNNGV, per germline. The DNA for the CDR3 is TGTGCCAGCAGCTTACAGGATAAGTACACTGAAGCTTTCTTT. This gives the protein CASSLQDKYTEAFF.

The chain is built from TRBV4-2 and TRBJ2-1, with TRBD2 matching over 8 bases. The CDR3 is made up of 19 amino acids. Germline V gene sequence: CDR1 LGHNA, CDR2 YNFKEQ. V lost 3 bases to trimming and J lost 1 base; unmatched junction nucleotides: 14. CDR3 protein: CASSHGSAGGHPSYNEQFF. CDR3 nucleotide sequence: TGTGCCAGCAGCCATGGCTCGGCGGGAGGACACCCATCCTACAATGAGCAGTTCTTC.

The chain couples TRBV5-6 to TRBJ1-1, with 10 bases identical to TRBD1. Trimming cost V 4 bases and J 6 bases; bases outside gene matches: 9. In germline, CDR1 is SGHDT, CDR2 YYEEEE. The CDR3 has 15 amino acids. The CDR3 reads CASSPGDRGPAEAFF. In nucleotides, the CDR3 is TGTGCCAGCAGCCCGGGGGACAGGGGTCCCGCTGAAGCTTTCTTT.

The DNA for the CDR3 is TGTGCCAGCAGCTTAGCAGGACGGGAGCAGTACTTC. This codes for CASSLAGREQYF. The rearrangement joins TRBV7-2 to TRBJ2-7; no firm D call. CDR3 length: 12 amino acids. V was cut by 0 bases and J by 7 bases, with 7 bases left in between. Per germline, CDR1 SGHTA and CDR2 FQGNSA.

The chain links TRBV10-2 to TRBJ2-1, with a tentative D call TRBD1 (6 bases). CDR1 WSHSY and CDR2 SAAADI come from the germline V gene. V was shortened by 3 bases and J by 0 bases, with 12 bases between the two germline ends. This CDR3 region has 16 residues. Written as DNA, the CDR3 is TGCGCCAGCAGTGATTCGGACAGCCTCTCCTACAATGAGCAGTTCTTC. It encodes CASSDSDSLSYNEQFF.

The CDR3 loop is CASSLSLGEQYF. CDR3 DNA: TGTGCCAGCAGTTTGTCCCTAGGCGAGCAGTACTTC. V and J are TRBV28 and TRBJ2-7; D call uncertain. Looked up from germline, CDR1 is MDHEN and CDR2 is SYDVKM. This CDR3 is 12 amino acids long. V lost 3 bases and J lost 6, with 9 bases in between.

This chain uses TRBV18 with TRBJ1-4; D is unresolved. V lost 6 bases and J lost 6, with 14 bases in between. Germline V gene lookup returns CDR1 KGHSH and CDR2 LQKENI. There are 14 residues in the CDR3. The CDR3 nucleotides read TGTGCCAGCTCCCCGACCCCCCGGGATGAAAAACTGTTTTTT. Protein: CASSPTPRDEKLFF.

This clone was seen only a few times. J is TRBJ1-3 and V is TRBV28; D unclear. This CDR3 contains 14 residues. From germline, CDR1 is MDHEN and CDR2 SYDVKM. The V gene lost 4 bases and the J gene lost 3 bases, with 10 bases spanning the gap. CDR3 protein: CASSSYGSGNTIYF. The CDR3 coding sequence is TGTGCCAGCAGTTCTTACGGTAGTGGAAACACCATATATTTT. Complete variable domain (other parts from reference TRBV28 and TRBJ1-3): DVKVTQSSRYLVKRTGEKVFLECVQDMDHENMFWYRQDPGLGLRLIYFSYDVKMKEKGDIPEGYSVSREKKERFSLILESASTNQTSMYLCASSSYGSGNTIYFGEGSWLTVV.

CDR3 sequence (DNA): TGCGCCAGCAGCTTGAATGGCCCAGAAAACATTCAGTACTTC. It codes for CASSLNGPENIQYF. The genes are TRBV5-1 and TRBJ2-4; D gene uncertain. The V end was cut by 1 base, the J end by 5 bases, with 10 bases between. CDR3 length: 14 amino acids. From germline, CDR1 is SGHRS and CDR2 YFSETQ.

This sequence joins TRBV11-3 and TRBJ2-6, with TRBD1 matching 7 bases. V lost 6 bases and J lost 1; bases outside the gene matches: 15. CDR1 and CDR2 from the germline V gene are SGHNT and YENEEA. The CDR3 consists of 19 residues. CDR3 bases: TGTGCCAGCAGTAAAAACAGGGGCGCGACCACTTCTGGGGCCAACGTCCTGACTTTC. Its protein is CASSKNRGATTSGANVLTF.

This chain uses TRBV4-2 with TRBJ2-1, with no clear D. Trimming cost V 1 base and J 9 bases, with 7 bases left between them. CDR3 length equals 12 residues. The germline V gene encodes CDR1 LGHNA and CDR2 YNFKEQ. The CDR3 DNA is TGTGCCAGCAGCCAAGTAAACGCTGAGCAGTTCTTC. It is translated as CASSQVNAEQFF.

The sample holds a few counts of this clone. The rearrangement uses TRBV7-9 and TRBJ1-1, with no clear D. The CDR3 contains 14 residues. Trimming cost V 3 bases and J 3 bases, with 11 bases left between them. CDR1 is SEHNR and CDR2 is FQNEAQ in the germline V gene (reference sequence). Here the CDR3 DNA reads TGTGCCAGCAGCTTTGGCGTGGGGTACACTGAAGCTTTCTTT. This translates into CASSFGVGYTEAFF.

The V gene is TRBV4-3, the J gene TRBJ1-1; no clear D gene. The CDR3 contains 14 residues. Trimming took 0 bases from V and 2 from J, leaving 7 bases between them. CDR1 and CDR2 (germline): LGHNA, YSLEER. DNA for the CDR3: TGCGCCAGCAGCCAAGATCCTCCCAACACTGAAGCTTTCTTT. Protein product: CASSQDPPNTEAFF.

This clone was found once. The rearrangement links TRBV19 to TRBJ1-6, with D possibly TRBD1 on 5 matching bases. Germline V gene lookup returns CDR1 LNHDA and CDR2 SQIVND (reference sequence). The V end was cut by 9 bases, the J end by 7 bases, with 13 bases between. The CDR3 is 13 residues long. CDR3 sequence (DNA): TGTGCCAGCAACGGGGCTCCCAATTCACCCCTCCACTTT. Its translation is CASNGAPNSPLHF.

The J gene is TRBJ2-5, the V gene TRBV5-1; D possibly corresponds to TRBD1 (6 bases). V was clipped by 2 bases and J by 2 bases, with 13 bases between them. This CDR3 is 15 amino acids long. Germline V gene lookup returns CDR1 SGHRS and CDR2 YFSETQ. Here the CDR3 DNA reads TGCGCCAGCAGCTTCATAGGTACAGGGCAAGAGACCCAGTACTTC. It is translated as CASSFIGTGQETQYF.

The chain combines TRBV19 with TRBJ2-4; 13 bases line up with TRBD2. After removal of 7 bases from V and 1 base from J, the junction contained 13 bases not matched to a gene. Germline CDR1 LNHDA, CDR2 SQIVND (reference sequence). The CDR3 is 19 amino acids. This CDR3 reads CASTRGGLAGVGAKNIQYF. CDR3 coding DNA: TGTGCCAGTACCCGGGGAGGACTAGCGGGAGTTGGGGCCAAAAACATTCAGTACTTC.

The chain is built from TRBV19 and TRBJ2-1, with D perhaps given as TRBD1 or TRBD2 (5 bases each). The germline V gene has CDR1 LNHDA and CDR2 SQIVND (reference sequence). V lost 3 bases to trimming and J lost 2 bases, with 14 bases between them. CDR3 size: 16 residues. The CDR3 region has the DNA TGTGCCAGTAGTATGGGGTGGGGGAGTACCTACAATGAGCAGTTCTTC. Its translation: CASSMGWGSTYNEQFF.

This rearrangement joins TRBV18 to TRBJ1-1; no firm D call. Trimming stripped 2 bases from V and 3 bases from J, with 16 bases between. The CDR3 is 16 residues long. CDR1 is KGHSH, CDR2 LQKENI, per germline. DNA for the CDR3: TGTGCCAGCTCACCAAGACTCCCAGGATTGGACACTGAAGCTTTCTTT. Its protein is CASSPRLPGLDTEAFF.

The chain joins TRBV14 to TRBJ1-3; D is uncertain. Trimming took 1 base from V and 0 from J, leaving 10 bases between them. In germline, CDR1 is SGHDN, CDR2 FVKESK. CDR3 length: 16 residues. CDR3 sequence reads: CASSQGVRSSGNTIYF. As DNA, the CDR3 is TGTGCCAGCAGCCAAGGCGTCCGGAGCTCTGGAAACACCATATATTTT. Full variable domain (outside the CDR3, taken from reference TRBV14 and TRBJ1-3): EAGVTQFPSHSVIEKGQTVTLRCDPISGHDNLYWYRRVMGKEIKFLLHFVKESKQDESGMPNNRFLAERTGGTYSTLKVQPAELEDSGVYFCASSQGVRSSGNTIYFGEGSWLTVV.

The chain has TRBV5-1 and TRBJ1-1; D is undetermined. Per germline, CDR1 SGHRS and CDR2 YFSETQ. The CDR3 extends over 13 amino acids. V was cut by 1 base and J by 5 bases, with 9 bases left in between. The CDR3 bases are TGCGCCAGCAGCTTGATCGGGAAGACTGAAGCTTTCTTT. It translates to CASSLIGKTEAFF. Based on the CDR3 plus reference TRBV5-1 and TRBJ1-1, the full variable domain is KAGVTQTPRYLIKTRGQQVTLSCSPISGHRSVSWYQQTPGQGLQFLFEYFSETQRNKGNFPGRFSGRQFSNSRSEMNVSTLELGDSALYLCASSLIGKTEAFFGQGTRLTVV.

The chain is built from TRBV6-6 and TRBJ2-1; unclear D gene. Germline V gene sequence: CDR1 MNHNY, CDR2 SVGAGI (reference sequence). V lost 2 bases, J lost 0 bases, and 5 bases lay in between. This CDR3 has 14 residues. CDR3 nucleotide sequence: TGTGCCAGCAGTTACACCGGCTCCTACAATGAGCAGTTCTTC. It codes for CASSYTGSYNEQFF.

This clone turned up a few times. CDR3 sequence (DNA): TGTGCCAGTAGTATCTTGGGACTAGCGGGAGGGCGAACAGATACGCAGTATTTT. It translates to CASSILGLAGGRTDTQYF. V gene TRBV19 combines with J gene TRBJ2-3, with TRBD2 matching 16 bases. Germline V lookup: CDR1 LNHDA, CDR2 SQIVND (reference sequence). The CDR3 is 18 residues long. V lost 3 bases, J lost 3 bases, and 6 bases stayed unmatched.

V usage is TRBV5-4 and J usage is TRBJ1-1, with D possibly matching TRBD1 (5 bases). Germline lookup yields CDR1 SGHNT and CDR2 YYREEE (reference sequence). This CDR3 has 15 amino acids. Trimming stripped 2 bases from V and 1 base from J, with 12 bases between. In DNA form, the CDR3 reads TGTGCCAGCAGCTTTTCGGGGGTCTCGAACACTGAAGCTTTCTTT. Translated, it gives CASSFSGVSNTEAFF.

The genes are TRBV18 and TRBJ1-2; 11 bases map to TRBD1. This CDR3 is 15 amino acids long. Germline loops: CDR1 KGHSH, CDR2 LQKENI. The ends lost 3 bases at V and 8 bases at J; junction bases unmatched: 8. CDR3 protein: CASSPVGQGARGYTF. The CDR3 coding sequence is TGTGCCAGCTCACCGGTAGGACAGGGGGCACGAGGCTACACCTTC. Looking up the rest from reference TRBV18 and TRBJ1-2 gives the full variable domain: NAGVMQNPRHLVRRRGQEARLRCSPMKGHSHVYWYRQLPEEGLKFMVYLQKENIIDESGMPKERFSAEFPKEGPSILRIQQVVRGDSAAYFCASSPVGQGARGYTFGSGTRLTVV.

The chain combines TRBV9 with TRBJ2-7, with D possibly being TRBD2 (5 bases). Deletions cut 1 base from V and 4 bases from J, with 12 bases between. CDR3 length equals 14 residues. Germline V CDR1 and CDR2: SGDLS, YYNGEE. The CDR3 DNA sequence: TGTGCCAGCAGCGTAACTAGTTTTCCATACGAGCAGTACTTC. Translated: CASSVTSFPYEQYF.